Sequencing of this T cell receptor beta chain was carried out in a study of beta chain features in type 1 diabetes. In germline, CDR1 is MNHNS, CDR2 SASEGT. V was clipped by 8 bases and J by 0 bases, with 11 bases between them. The CDR3 sequence is 14 residues long. The whole isolated RNA underwent reverse transcription, so sequencing captured expressed TCRB transcripts. Naive, central memory and regulatory T cell samples averaged around 3.3 million reads. Profiled with immunoSEQ multiplex PCR; TCRdb holds only in-frame clones, not every one. This sample yields 140,000 or so clones, of which 9.2% are seen a single time; 0.68% belongs to the top ten.

This chain joins TRBV6-1 and TRBJ2-1, with D tentatively TRBD2 (7 bases). The sequence derives from a young man in good health. Sequenced: central memory CD4+ T cells from blood. CDR3 residues: CASWGGGSYNEQFF. The CDR3 DNA follows: TGTGCCAGCTGGGGGGGCGGCTCCTACAATGAGCAGTTCTTC.